One sample yielded the 21 T cell receptor beta chains listed below, sequenced in a study of blood T cell repertoires in COVID-19. The assay was immunoSEQ multiplex PCR, and TCRdb's table has in-frame clones only and misses some. The sample lists roughly 200,000 clones; 65% to 85% were seen once. Specimen: peripheral blood. The source of these receptors is a woman in her twenties or thirties with COVID-19, enrolled during active disease.

J is TRBJ2-1 and V is TRBV4-3, with 10 positions matching TRBD2. This CDR3 comprises 20 residues. Losses at the gene ends were 6 bases for V and 3 bases for J; bases not matched to a gene: 20. CDR1 and CDR2 (germline): LGHNA, YSLEER. The CDR3 sequence is CASSHPRDRTERGGYNEQFF. The CDR3 nucleotides read TGCGCCAGCAGTCATCCCAGGGACAGGACGGAGCGGGGGGGCTACAATGAGCAGTTCTTC.

The CDR3, as DNA: TGTGCCAGCATAAGACAGATAAACACCGGGGAGCTGTTTTTT. This codes for CASIRQINTGELFF. The chain combines TRBV7-8 with TRBJ2-2; D may be TRBD1 (5 bases). The CDR3 consists of 14 residues. Germline CDR1 reads SGHVS; CDR2 reads FQNEAQ. V was shortened by 7 bases and J by 2 bases, with 11 bases between the two germline ends.

This sequence joins TRBV7-9 and TRBJ1-1; D is uncertain. The CDR3 is 14 residues long. Trimming pared 1 base from V and 9 bases from J, leaving 15 bases between. The V gene's germline CDR1 is SEHNR and CDR2 FQNEAQ (reference sequence). CDR3 nucleotides: TGTGCCAGCAGCTTAGAAACAGAAACTCTTAAAGCTTTCTTT. Protein sequence: CASSLETETLKAFF.

The chain joins TRBV4-3 to TRBJ2-3; 8 nucleotides line up with TRBD2. Germline V gene data show CDR1 as LGHNA and CDR2 as YSLEER. After removal of 0 bases from V and 5 bases from J, the junction contained 10 bases not matched to a gene. CDR3 length: 17 amino acids. CDR3: CASSQDSSGRTLDTQYF. In DNA form, the CDR3 reads TGCGCCAGCAGCCAAGATTCTAGCGGGCGAACGTTAGATACGCAGTATTTT.

V and J are TRBV4-3 and TRBJ2-3; D ambiguous. Germline assignment: CDR1 LGHNA and CDR2 YSLEER. The CDR3 is 12 residues long. V was shortened by 1 base and J by 6 bases, with 5 bases between the two germline ends. DNA of the CDR3: TGCGCCAGCAGCCAAGTCTCGGATACGCAGTATTTT. It specifies CASSQVSDTQYF.

This clone was seen ten or more times. The rearrangement joins TRBV11-2 to TRBJ2-7; TRBD2 agrees at 9 bases. This CDR3 has 15 residues. Germline-derived CDR1 and CDR2 are SGHAT and FQNNGV. Losses at the gene ends were 4 bases for V and 6 bases for J; bases not matched to a gene: 10. CDR3 bases: TGTGCCAGCAGCTCAGAACCAGCGGGAGGCAGCGAGCAGTACTTC. This gives the protein CASSSEPAGGSEQYF.

The chain recombines TRBV7-2 with TRBJ1-2; D is unresolved. Germline-derived CDR1 and CDR2 are SGHTA and FQGNSA. With 1 base removed from V and 8 bases from J, the gap between germline ends came to 11 bases. The CDR3 covers 13 residues. The CDR3 sequence: CASSLGGPGGYTF. The CDR3 nucleotides are TGTGCCAGCAGCTTAGGAGGTCCGGGAGGCTACACCTTC.

The chain recombines TRBV3-1 (or the pseudogene TRBV3-2) with TRBJ1-1; maybe TRBD1 (5 bases). V was pared by 6 bases and J by 2 bases, with 13 bases between. Germline V gives CDR1 LGHDT, CDR2 YNNKEL (reference sequence). This CDR3 region has 14 residues. The chain's CDR3 is CASSHSDRNTEAFF. CDR3 coding DNA: TGTGCCAGCAGTCACTCCGACAGAAACACTGAAGCTTTCTTT.

The chain has TRBV5-1 and TRBJ2-3; 8 nucleotides match TRBD1. CDR1 and CDR2 (germline): SGHRS, YFSETQ. V dropped 3 bases and J dropped 1; count of bases not matched to a gene: 16. There are 19 residues in the CDR3. The CDR3 here is CASSSLVSWTGIGTDTQYF. The CDR3 DNA reads as TGCGCCAGCAGCTCGCTAGTATCTTGGACAGGGATTGGCACAGATACGCAGTATTTT.

This clone was observed a single time. The J gene is TRBJ2-5, the V gene TRBV15; TRBD1 is a possible D gene (6 bases). This CDR3 contains 16 residues. Germline values: CDR1 LNHNV, CDR2 YYDKDF (reference sequence). V was pared by 1 base and J by 3 bases, with 15 bases between. Here the CDR3 reads CATSRVGKGTKETQYF. For the CDR3, the DNA is TGTGCCACCAGCAGAGTAGGTAAAGGGACAAAAGAGACCCAGTACTTC.

The chain combines TRBV30 with TRBJ1-3; D unresolved. V gave up 3 bases and J gave up 0 bases, with 9 bases separating them. The CDR3 spans 14 residues. CDR1 and CDR2 (germline): GTSNPN, SVGIG (reference sequence). Here the CDR3 DNA reads TGTGCCTGGAGAGACATCTACTCTGGAAACACCATATATTTT. Translation gives CAWRDIYSGNTIYF.

This chain links TRBV30 with TRBJ2-1; D might be TRBD1 (6 bases). The CDR3 runs to 16 residues. Trimming left V 0 bases short and J 0 bases short, with 12 bases between. CDR1 is GTSNPN, CDR2 SVGIG, per germline (reference sequence). CDR3 protein: CAWSVLGRGSYNEQFF. CDR3 sequence (DNA): TGTGCCTGGAGTGTACTCGGCAGGGGCTCCTACAATGAGCAGTTCTTC.

The genes are TRBV5-1 and TRBJ2-1; no firm D call. V lost 2 bases and J 9 bases, leaving 6 bases between the germline ends. Germline V gene lookup returns CDR1 SGHRS and CDR2 YFSETQ. The CDR3 is 11 amino acids. The CDR3 DNA reads as TGCGCCAGCAGCTTTCACTCTGAGCAGTTCTTC. It codes for CASSFHSEQFF.

The V call is TRBV2, the J call TRBJ2-1; 9 bases match TRBD2. Germline V gene lookup returns CDR1 SNHLY and CDR2 FYNNEI. V shed 4 bases, J shed 5 bases, and the junction held 12 bases outside the gene matches. CDR3 length: 17 residues. CDR3 residues: CASSGTSVSNPNNEQFF. The CDR3 coding sequence is TGTGCCAGCAGTGGGACTAGCGTAAGCAACCCTAACAATGAGCAGTTCTTC.

In its sample, this clone was seen once. Other DNA sequences in the same sample also yield this CDR3. This chain connects TRBV5-1 to TRBJ1-3; D is undetermined. CDR1 is SGHRS and CDR2 is YFSETQ in the germline V gene. V lost 2 bases to trimming and J lost 3 bases, with 9 bases between them. CDR3 length: 14 residues. CDR3: CASSLTVSGNTIYF. CDR3 DNA: TGCGCCAGCAGCTTAACAGTCAGTGGAAACACCATATATTTT.

The chain is built from TRBV2 and TRBJ2-3, with 10 bases fitting TRBD1. The J segment lost 5 bases and the V segment lost 6 bases, leaving 5 bases of the junction unmatched. Germline V CDR1 and CDR2: SNHLY, FYNNEI. This CDR3 has 14 amino acids. CDR3 protein: CASSQTGGEDTQYF. CDR3 DNA: TGTGCCAGCAGCCAGACAGGGGGCGAAGATACGCAGTATTTT.

V usage is TRBV5-4 and J usage is TRBJ1-1, with D hard to call. V gave up 0 bases and J gave up 3 bases, with 9 bases separating them. There are 14 residues in the CDR3. Germline V lookup: CDR1 SGHNT, CDR2 YYREEE (reference sequence). The CDR3: CASSLGRADTEAFF. The CDR3, as DNA: TGTGCCAGCAGCTTGGGGAGGGCGGACACTGAAGCTTTCTTT.

The chain is built from TRBV7-9 and TRBJ1-1; weak D call: TRBD1 (5 bases). This CDR3 spans 11 amino acids. Trimming took off 6 bases at V and 8 bases at J, with 10 bases between the two ends. Germline V gene sequence: CDR1 SEHNR, CDR2 FQNEAQ (reference sequence). The CDR3 bases are TGTGCCAGCAGTGGACATCCCGAAGCTTTCTTT. This encodes CASSGHPEAFF.

This chain links TRBV2 with TRBJ2-7, with 10 bases that match TRBD2. Germline values: CDR1 SNHLY, CDR2 FYNNEI. J lost 4 bases, V lost 6 bases, and 9 bases had no gene match. This CDR3 comprises 15 residues. CDR3 DNA sequence: TGTGCCAGCAGGAGCCTACCGACTAGCGGGTACGAGCAGTACTTC. This translates into CASRSLPTSGYEQYF. The variable domain in full, with the rest retrieved from reference TRBV2 and TRBJ2-7, is EPEVTQTPSHQVTQMGQEVILRCVPISNHLYFYWYRQILGQKVEFLVSFYNNEISEKSEIFDDQFSVERPDGSNFTLKIRSTKLEDSAMYFCASRSLPTSGYEQYFGPGTRLTVT.

This clone was found once. The gene calls are TRBV19 and TRBJ1-6, with 7 bases that match TRBD1. CDR1 is LNHDA and CDR2 is SQIVND in the germline V gene (reference sequence). V lost 3 bases, J lost 7 bases, and 3 bases stayed unmatched. This CDR3 comprises 14 residues. The CDR3, as DNA: TGTGCCAGTAGTATCTGGGACAGCAATTCACCCCTCCACTTT. This codes for CASSIWDSNSPLHF.

This chain joins TRBV6-5 and TRBJ2-1; 7 nucleotides agree with TRBD1. Per germline, CDR1 MNHEY and CDR2 SVGAGI. The J segment lost 15 bases and the V segment lost 0 bases, leaving 11 bases of the junction unmatched. The CDR3 is 14 residues long. The chain's CDR3 is CASSYSQGTPAAFF. Written as DNA, the CDR3 is TGTGCCAGCAGTTACTCACAGGGGACGCCTGCCGCGTTCTTC.